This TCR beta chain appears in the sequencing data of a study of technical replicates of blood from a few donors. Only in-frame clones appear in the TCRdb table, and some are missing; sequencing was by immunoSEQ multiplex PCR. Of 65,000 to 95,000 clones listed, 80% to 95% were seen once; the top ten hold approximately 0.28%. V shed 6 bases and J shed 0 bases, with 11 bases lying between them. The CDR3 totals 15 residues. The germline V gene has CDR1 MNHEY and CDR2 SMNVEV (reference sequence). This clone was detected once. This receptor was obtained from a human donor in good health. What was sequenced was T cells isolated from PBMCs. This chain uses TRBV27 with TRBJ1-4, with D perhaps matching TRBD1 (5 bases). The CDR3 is CASREGIATNEKLFF. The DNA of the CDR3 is TGTGCCAGCAGGGAGGGGATTGCAACTAATGAAAAACTGTTTTTT.